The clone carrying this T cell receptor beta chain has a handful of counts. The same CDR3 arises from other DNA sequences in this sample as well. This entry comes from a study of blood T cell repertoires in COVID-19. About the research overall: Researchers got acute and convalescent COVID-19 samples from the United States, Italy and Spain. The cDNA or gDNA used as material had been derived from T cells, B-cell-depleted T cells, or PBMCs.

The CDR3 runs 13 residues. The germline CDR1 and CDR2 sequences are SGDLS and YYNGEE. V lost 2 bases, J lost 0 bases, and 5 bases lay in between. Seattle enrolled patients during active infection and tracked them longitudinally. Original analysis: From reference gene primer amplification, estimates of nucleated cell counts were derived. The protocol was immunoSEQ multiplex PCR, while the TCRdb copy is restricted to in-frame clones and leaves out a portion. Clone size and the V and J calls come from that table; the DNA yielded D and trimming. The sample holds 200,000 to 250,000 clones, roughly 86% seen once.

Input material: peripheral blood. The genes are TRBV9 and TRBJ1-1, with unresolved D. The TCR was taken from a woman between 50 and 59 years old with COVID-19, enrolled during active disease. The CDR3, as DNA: TGTGCCAGCAGCGTGCGAGTGAACACTGAAGCTTTCTTT. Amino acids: CASSVRVNTEAFF.